This note documents a single T cell receptor beta chain sequence. Its target is unknown. The data derive from a study of T-cell memory formation after mild COVID-19. The study's findings and limits: A second wave expanding day 15 to 37 was CD4+-biased; contracting clones were balanced. Those CD4+ clones that contracted were mainly in CM and EM (CD8+ ones in EMRA). Memory cells collected pre-infection included some clones that later responded, suggesting cross-reactive memory joined.

The CDR3 is 16 residues long. CDR1 and CDR2 from the germline V gene are MGHDK and SYGVNS. Trimming cost V 2 bases and J 5 bases; bases outside gene matches: 10. Using its own MiXCR run on the 5' RACE reads, TCRdb lists one record per CDR3 protein. The table lists some 180,000 distinct CDR3 sequences, 10% to 15% of them singletons, with approximately 3.4% in the top ten. The chain is built from TRBV25-1 and TRBJ1-2; 8 nucleotides line up with TRBD1. Sequencing used PBMCs or a T cell subset sorted from them (not recorded which). The sequence was obtained from a man between 18 and 29 years old who had mild COVID-19 (a few samples of this study predate the infection). Cell type and time point are not known. The CDR3 sequence is CASSEGGQGGEYGYTF. Here the CDR3 DNA reads TGTGCCAGCAGTGAAGGCGGACAGGGAGGGGAGTATGGCTACACCTTC.